This note documents a single TCR beta chain sequence. This CDR3 has 13 residues. The V end was cut by 3 bases, the J end by 5 bases, with 10 bases between. These data originate in a study of blood T cell repertoires in COVID-19. Measured with immunoSEQ multiplex PCR; TCRdb has only the in-frame clones, and not every one. Of over 300,000 clones in the sample, around 82% are singletons; the top ten hold about 1.2%. This clonotype was sampled from a woman in her fifties or sixties with acute or convalescent COVID-19. The V gene is TRBV12-3 or TRBV12-4, the J gene TRBJ1-2; weak D call: TRBD1 (6 bases). The sequencing input was peripheral blood. CDR3 DNA: TGTGCCAGCAGTTTGCCAGGGGCATATGGCTACACCTTC. This gives the protein CASSLPGAYGYTF.